The 30 T cell receptor beta chains reported below all come from one sample, sequenced in a study of T cell responses to AZD1222 COVID-19 vaccine. Method: immunoSEQ multiplex PCR; TCRdb's copy keeps in-frame clones and lacks some. The table records 150,000 to 200,000 clones, about 90% of them present only once. Sequencing used peripheral blood, obtained 28 days after the second AZD1222 dose. Source of these receptors: an adult who received the AZD1222 COVID-19 vaccine.

The V gene is TRBV11-2, the J gene TRBJ1-4; 7 nucleotides agree with TRBD1. Looked up from germline, CDR1 is SGHAT and CDR2 is FQNNGV. CDR3 length equals 17 residues. Trimming removed 1 base from V and 5 bases from J; junction bases left unmatched: 10. The CDR3 nucleotides are TGTGCCAGCAGCTTAGGGTACAGGGGACCGAAGAATGAAAAACTGTTTTTT. As protein: CASSLGYRGPKNEKLFF.

The chain links TRBV30 to TRBJ1-2, with D tentatively TRBD1 (6 bases). V lost 2 bases and J lost 5, with 9 bases in between. From germline, CDR1 is GTSNPN and CDR2 SVGIG (reference sequence). This CDR3 comprises 12 residues. In DNA form, the CDR3 reads TGTGCCTGGAGTCTACAGGGATATGGCTACACCTTC. As protein: CAWSLQGYGYTF.

The chain links TRBV28 to TRBJ1-4; 7 nucleotides align to TRBD1. Germline CDR1 is MDHEN and CDR2 is SYDVKM. With 7 bases clipped from V and 8 bases from J, the junction kept 10 bases outside the gene matches. The CDR3 length is 14 residues. This CDR3 reads CASNTGVAWEKLFF. As DNA, the CDR3 is TGTGCCAGCAATACAGGGGTGGCCTGGGAAAAACTGTTTTTT.

J is TRBJ1-4 and V is TRBV7-9, with 9 bases lining up with TRBD1. The V gene end was trimmed by 5 bases and the J gene end by 8 bases; junction bases not matched to a gene: 12. The CDR3 has 16 residues. CDR1 is SEHNR, CDR2 FQNEAQ, per germline (reference sequence). CDR3 sequence: CASSTSSGTGTEKLFF. CDR3 nucleotide sequence: TGTGCCAGCAGCACATCGTCCGGGACAGGGACCGAAAAACTGTTTTTT.

This clone was counted between two and nine times. J is TRBJ2-7 and V is TRBV5-6; 7 bases align to TRBD1. The ends lost 0 bases at V and 0 bases at J; junction bases unmatched: 0. The CDR3 runs to 14 residues. Germline loops: CDR1 SGHDT, CDR2 YYEEEE. This CDR3 reads CASSLDRGSYEQYF. Here the CDR3 DNA reads TGTGCCAGCAGCTTGGACAGGGGCTCCTACGAGCAGTACTTC.

The V and J genes are TRBV5-8 and TRBJ1-4; no clear D. The CDR3 is made up of 15 amino acids. Between the trimmed V and J ends, which lost 4 bases and 8 bases, there was a span of 18 bases. Germline V lookup: CDR1 SGHTS, CDR2 YDEGEE. CDR3 region: CASSPELRVVEKLFF. In nucleotides, the CDR3 is TGTGCCAGCAGCCCGGAACTAAGGGTTGTAGAAAAACTGTTTTTT.

This clone was counted only a few times. The chain has TRBV11-2 and TRBJ1-1; D is perhaps TRBD1 (6 bases). The V end was cut by 5 bases, the J end by 0 bases, with 19 bases between. The germline CDR1 and CDR2 sequences are SGHAT and FQNNGV. The CDR3 is 17 residues long. This chain's CDR3 is CASSLLPGQPMNTEAFF. Here the CDR3 DNA reads TGTGCCAGCAGCCTACTGCCGGGACAACCTATGAACACTGAAGCTTTCTTT. Supplemented by reference TRBV11-2 and TRBJ1-1, the full variable domain reads EAGVAQSPRYKIIEKRQSVAFWCNPISGHATLYWYQQILGQGPKLLIQFQNNGVVDDSQLPKDRFSAERLKGVDSTLKIQPAKLEDSAVYLCASSLLPGQPMNTEAFFGQGTRLTVV.

The chain joins TRBV2 to TRBJ2-1, with D perhaps being TRBD1 or TRBD2 (5 bases each). The V gene's germline CDR1 is SNHLY and CDR2 FYNNEI. Trimming removed 8 bases from V and 10 bases from J, with 21 bases in between. The CDR3 is 14 residues long. The DNA of the CDR3 is TGTGCCAGCGACCGGGACGCCGTAATCCGGGAGCAGTTCTTC. Its protein is CASDRDAVIREQFF.

The chain is built from TRBV5-4 and TRBJ1-2; TRBD1 might be the D (5 bases). There are 13 residues in the CDR3. Germline V gene data show CDR1 as SGHNT and CDR2 as YYREEE (reference sequence). With 7 bases removed from V and 11 bases from J, the gap between germline ends came to 21 bases. CDR3 DNA: TGTGCCAGCCGTAATGACAGTCATCGAAGGTACACCTTC. Translation: CASRNDSHRRYTF.

The chain couples TRBV6-6 to TRBJ1-6, with 9 bases aligning to TRBD1. J lost 5 bases, V lost 7 bases, and 6 bases had no gene match. The CDR3 loop spans 15 amino acids. Germline loops: CDR1 MNHNY, CDR2 SVGAGI (reference sequence). The CDR3 coding sequence is TGTGCCAGCAACAGACAGGGGGGCCATAATTCACCCCTCCACTTT. Translation gives CASNRQGGHNSPLHF.

V usage is TRBV19 and J usage is TRBJ2-1; TRBD2 agrees at 10 bases. V dropped 10 bases and J dropped 6; count of bases not matched to a gene: 9. The CDR3 length is 14 residues. Germline loops: CDR1 LNHDA, CDR2 SQIVND (reference sequence). The CDR3 DNA reads as TGTGCCACCACCGGGACTAGCGTTTTCAATGAGCAGTTCTTC. Protein sequence: CATTGTSVFNEQFF.

The chain has TRBV24-1 and TRBJ2-1; no reliable D call. The CDR3 extends over 13 amino acids. CDR1 KGHDR and CDR2 SFDVKD come from the germline V gene. The V and J ends lost 5 bases and 7 bases respectively, with 11 bases between them. The CDR3 loop reads CATSAQGLNEQFF. CDR3 coding DNA: TGTGCCACCAGTGCCCAAGGGTTGAATGAGCAGTTCTTC.

V usage is TRBV18 and J usage is TRBJ2-1; 11 nucleotides agree with TRBD2. The CDR3 consists of 17 residues. After removal of 2 bases from V and 5 bases from J, the junction contained 8 bases not matched to a gene. In germline, CDR1 is KGHSH, CDR2 LQKENI. The CDR3 is CASSPDGLAGRNNEQFF. As DNA, the CDR3 is TGTGCCAGCTCACCAGATGGACTAGCGGGTAGAAACAATGAGCAGTTCTTC.

This chain joins TRBV19 and TRBJ2-5; TRBD1 matches 8 bases. The trim removed 5 bases at V and 2 bases at J, leaving 7 bases unmatched. Germline V gene lookup returns CDR1 LNHDA and CDR2 SQIVND (reference sequence). This CDR3 has 15 residues. This CDR3 reads CASSVGTGFQETQYF. The CDR3 region has the DNA TGTGCCAGTAGTGTCGGGACAGGTTTTCAAGAGACCCAGTACTTC.

This rearrangement joins TRBV27 to TRBJ1-2, with 7 bases matching TRBD1. The CDR3 contains 16 residues. V lost 4 bases and J lost 1; bases outside the gene matches: 9. Looked up from germline, CDR1 is MNHEY and CDR2 is SMNVEV (reference sequence). The CDR3 DNA sequence: TGTGCCAGCAGTTCGGGACAGACCATTTTTAACTATGGCTACACCTTC. Translation gives CASSSGQTIFNYGYTF.

The chain carries TRBV5-1 and TRBJ1-4, with D tentatively TRBD1 (5 bases). The CDR3 spans 15 residues. Trimming removed 5 bases from V and 8 bases from J, with 19 bases in between. Germline V CDR1 and CDR2: SGHRS, YFSETQ. The DNA of the CDR3 is TGCGCCAGCAGACTGGGACGGGGGATACAAGAAAAACTGTTTTTT. Amino acids: CASRLGRGIQEKLFF.

In its sample, this clone was seen a few times. The chain is built from TRBV25-1 and TRBJ2-7; D gene unclear. Between the trimmed V and J ends, which lost 1 base and 0 bases, there was a span of 4 bases. Germline assignment: CDR1 MGHDK and CDR2 SYGVNS. The CDR3 contains 13 residues. The CDR3 coding sequence is TGTGCCAGCAGTGAATTTAGCTCCTACGAGCAGTACTTC. This sequence encodes CASSEFSSYEQYF.

The chain uses TRBV5-1 and TRBJ1-2, with 7 bases aligning to TRBD1. The CDR3 has 13 residues. The ends lost 2 bases at V and 6 bases at J; junction bases unmatched: 4. The germline CDR1 and CDR2 sequences are SGHRS and YFSETQ. The CDR3 DNA reads as TGCGCCAGCAGCTTTACAGGGGTAAATGGCTACACCTTC. Residues: CASSFTGVNGYTF.

V is TRBV5-1 and J is TRBJ2-7; 11 bases are a match to TRBD2. The CDR3 loop spans 15 amino acids. Germline lookup yields CDR1 SGHRS and CDR2 YFSETQ. With V trimmed by 5 bases and J by 2 bases, 6 bases remained unmatched. Here the CDR3 reads CASRTGTSGTYEQYF. DNA of the CDR3: TGCGCCAGCAGGACCGGGACTAGCGGTACCTACGAGCAGTACTTC.

This chain joins TRBV7-9 and TRBJ2-6; tentative D call: TRBD2 (5 bases). CDR1 and CDR2 (germline): SEHNR, FQNEAQ (reference sequence). The V end lost 2 bases, the J end lost 2 bases, and 7 bases lay between the germline ends. The CDR3 loop spans 15 amino acids. In nucleotides, the CDR3 is TGTGCCAGCAGCTTACCCGGGGCTGGGGCCAACGTCCTGACTTTC. Its translation: CASSLPGAGANVLTF. Using reference TRBV7-9 and TRBJ2-6 for the parts outside the CDR3, the full variable domain is DTGVSQNPRHKITKRGQNVTFRCDPISEHNRLYWYRQTLGQGPEFLTYFQNEAQLEKSRLLSDRFSAERPKGSFSTLEIQRTEQGDSAMYLCASSLPGAGANVLTFGAGSRLTVL.

The gene calls are TRBV5-1 and TRBJ2-5, with 9 bases matching TRBD1. The length of the CDR3 is 14 residues. Germline V gene sequence: CDR1 SGHRS, CDR2 YFSETQ. V lost 4 bases to trimming and J lost 5 bases; unmatched junction nucleotides: 6. Here the CDR3 DNA reads TGCGCCAGCAGCCCGGGACAGGGCTTGGAGACCCAGTACTTC. It translates to CASSPGQGLETQYF.

The chain carries TRBV6-5 and TRBJ1-3; D remains unclear. This CDR3 has 15 amino acids. V lost 0 bases and J lost 0, with 6 bases in between. Germline assignment: CDR1 MNHEY and CDR2 SVGAGI. The DNA for the CDR3 is TGTGCCAGCAGTTACTCGGTTAGCTCTGGAAACACCATATATTTT. Protein sequence: CASSYSVSSGNTIYF.

This chain uses TRBV7-2 with TRBJ1-5; D is perhaps TRBD1 (5 bases). This CDR3 spans 15 amino acids. V lost 1 base and J lost 5, with 12 bases in between. Germline V gene lookup returns CDR1 SGHTA and CDR2 FQGNSA. The CDR3 DNA reads as TGTGCCAGCAGCTTAGGGCAGGGACGACATCAGCCCCAGCATTTT. Translation: CASSLGQGRHQPQHF.

The CDR3, as DNA: TGTGCCAGCAGAAGGACAGGGTCCTCCTACGAGCAGTACTTC. It encodes CASRRTGSSYEQYF. V gene TRBV5-8 combines with J gene TRBJ2-7; 8 positions match TRBD1. The CDR3 is 14 residues long. Per germline, CDR1 SGHTS and CDR2 YDEGEE. Trimming at V came to 5 bases and at J to 0 bases, leaving 4 bases not matched to a gene.

The sample holds one count of this clone. The chain combines TRBV2 with TRBJ2-7; TRBD2 matches at 8 bases. This CDR3 has 15 residues. V shed 11 bases and J 4 bases; nucleotides not matched to a gene: 16. In germline, CDR1 is SNHLY, CDR2 FYNNEI. For the CDR3, the DNA is TGTGCCCCCGGGGGGGTGCGGGAGCGCAATTACGAGCAGTACTTC. It specifies CAPGGVRERNYEQYF.

The rearrangement uses TRBV6-2 or TRBV6-3 and TRBJ1-1; 9 bases agree with TRBD1. The V gene end was trimmed by 2 bases and the J gene end by 1 base; junction bases not matched to a gene: 5. The CDR3 loop spans 16 amino acids. Germline lookup yields CDR1 MNHEY and CDR2 SVGEGT. In DNA, the CDR3 is TGTGCCAGCAGTTACCGGACAGGGGTCGGGAACACTGAAGCTTTCTTT. This codes for CASSYRTGVGNTEAFF.

The chain uses TRBV24-1 and TRBJ2-1; D not resolved. Trimming took off 9 bases at V and 9 bases at J, with 26 bases between the two ends. The CDR3 loop spans 16 amino acids. The germline V gene has CDR1 KGHDR and CDR2 SFDVKD. DNA for the CDR3: TGTGCCACCGCGTCCCGGCGGCGGCCCTTGAGTGGTGAGCAGTTCTTC. The encoded protein is CATASRRRPLSGEQFF.

The chain uses TRBV18 and TRBJ1-5, with D uncertain. CDR1 is KGHSH and CDR2 is LQKENI in the germline V gene. V lost 6 bases, J lost 7 bases, and 16 bases lay in between. The CDR3 runs to 14 residues. This CDR3 is CASSPGSDSQPQHF. DNA for the CDR3: TGTGCCAGCTCGCCCGGGAGCGATTCCCAGCCCCAGCATTTT.

This clone has only one observation. The V and J genes are TRBV6-5 and TRBJ1-6, with 7 bases that match TRBD1. From germline, CDR1 is MNHEY and CDR2 SVGAGI. The CDR3 covers 13 residues. V dropped 6 bases and J dropped 8; count of bases not matched to a gene: 4. CDR3 in amino acids: CASRQGVDSPLHF. The CDR3 bases are TGTGCCAGCAGGCAGGGGGTAGATTCACCCCTCCACTTT.

The chain is built from TRBV6-1 and TRBJ1-4, with D perhaps matching TRBD1 (5 bases). V lost 1 base and J lost 7, with 13 bases in between. Germline values: CDR1 MNHNS, CDR2 SASEGT. This CDR3 is built from 15 residues. The CDR3 sequence: CASSEGQGGGEKLFF. CDR3 nucleotide sequence: TGTGCCAGCAGTGAAGGGCAGGGTGGAGGTGAAAAACTGTTTTTT.